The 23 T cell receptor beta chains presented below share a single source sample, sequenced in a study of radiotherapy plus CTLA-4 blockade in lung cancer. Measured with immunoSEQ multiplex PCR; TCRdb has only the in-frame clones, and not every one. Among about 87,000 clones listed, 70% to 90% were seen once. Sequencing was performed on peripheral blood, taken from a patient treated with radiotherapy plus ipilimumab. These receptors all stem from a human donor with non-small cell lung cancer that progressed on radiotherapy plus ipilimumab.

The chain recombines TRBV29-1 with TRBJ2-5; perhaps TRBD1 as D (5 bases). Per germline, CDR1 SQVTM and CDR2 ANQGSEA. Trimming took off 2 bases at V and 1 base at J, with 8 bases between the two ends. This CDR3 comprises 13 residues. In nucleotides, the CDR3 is TGCAGCGTTGAAAGGGGCTTCCAAGAGACCCAGTACTTC. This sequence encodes CSVERGFQETQYF.

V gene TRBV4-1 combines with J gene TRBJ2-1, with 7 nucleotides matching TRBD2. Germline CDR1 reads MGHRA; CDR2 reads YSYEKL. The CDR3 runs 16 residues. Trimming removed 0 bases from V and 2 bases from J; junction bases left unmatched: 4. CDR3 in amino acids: CASSQDSSGPYNEQFF. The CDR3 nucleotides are TGCGCCAGCAGCCAAGATTCTAGCGGCCCCTACAATGAGCAGTTCTTC.

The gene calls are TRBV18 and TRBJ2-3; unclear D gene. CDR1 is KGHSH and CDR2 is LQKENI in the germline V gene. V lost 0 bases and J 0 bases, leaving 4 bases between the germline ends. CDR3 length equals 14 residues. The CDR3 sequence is CASSPPGSTDTQYF. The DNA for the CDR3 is TGTGCCAGCTCACCACCGGGCAGCACAGATACGCAGTATTTT.

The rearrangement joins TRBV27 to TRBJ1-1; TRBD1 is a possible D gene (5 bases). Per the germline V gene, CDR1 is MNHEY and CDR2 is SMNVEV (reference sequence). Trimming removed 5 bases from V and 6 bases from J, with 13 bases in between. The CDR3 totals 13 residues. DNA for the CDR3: TGTGCCAGCAGTCCAAGGTGGGGGGCTGAAGCTTTCTTT. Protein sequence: CASSPRWGAEAFF.

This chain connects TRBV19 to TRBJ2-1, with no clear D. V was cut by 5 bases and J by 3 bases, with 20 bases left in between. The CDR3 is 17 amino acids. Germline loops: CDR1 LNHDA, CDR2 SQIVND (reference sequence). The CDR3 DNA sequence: TGTGCCAGTAGTCACCAACTCTCGGCACTCCTCTACAATGAGCAGTTCTTC. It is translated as CASSHQLSALLYNEQFF.

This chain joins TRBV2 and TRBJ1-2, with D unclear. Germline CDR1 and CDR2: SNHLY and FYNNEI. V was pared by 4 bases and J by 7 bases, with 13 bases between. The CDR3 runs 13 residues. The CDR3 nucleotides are TGTGCCAGCAGTGCAAAGGTTGCTTTTGGCTACACCTTC. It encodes CASSAKVAFGYTF.

CDR3 region: CASSPPGQGNTEAFF. CDR3 DNA sequence: TGTGCCAGCTCACCACCAGGACAGGGGAACACTGAAGCTTTCTTT. The V gene is TRBV18, the J gene TRBJ1-1; 8 bases align to TRBD1. Germline CDR1 KGHSH, CDR2 LQKENI. V was clipped by 0 bases and J by 1 base; unmatched bases: 1. This CDR3 region has 15 residues.

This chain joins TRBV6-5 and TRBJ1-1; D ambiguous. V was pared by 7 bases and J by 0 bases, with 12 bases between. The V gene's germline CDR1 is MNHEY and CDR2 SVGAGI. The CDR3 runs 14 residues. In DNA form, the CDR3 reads TGTGCCAGCATTAGAGCCGGTATGAACACTGAAGCTTTCTTT. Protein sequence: CASIRAGMNTEAFF.

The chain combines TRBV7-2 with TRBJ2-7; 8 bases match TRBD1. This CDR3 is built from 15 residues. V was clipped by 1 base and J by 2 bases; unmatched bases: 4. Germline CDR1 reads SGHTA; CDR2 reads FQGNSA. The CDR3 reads CASSLGAGGPYEQYF. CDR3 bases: TGTGCCAGCAGCTTAGGGGCAGGGGGCCCCTACGAGCAGTACTTC.

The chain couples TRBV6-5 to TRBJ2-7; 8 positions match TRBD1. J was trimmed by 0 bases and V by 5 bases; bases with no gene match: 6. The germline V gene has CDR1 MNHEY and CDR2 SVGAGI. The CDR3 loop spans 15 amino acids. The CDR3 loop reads CASSGPGQASYEQYF. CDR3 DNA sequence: TGTGCCAGCAGTGGCCCGGGACAGGCCTCCTACGAGCAGTACTTC.

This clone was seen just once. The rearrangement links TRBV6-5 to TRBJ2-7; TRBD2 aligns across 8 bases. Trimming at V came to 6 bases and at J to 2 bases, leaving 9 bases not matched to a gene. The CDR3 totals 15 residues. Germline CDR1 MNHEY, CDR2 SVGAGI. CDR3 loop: CASSPRGGWAYEQYF. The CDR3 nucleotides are TGTGCCAGCAGCCCCCGGGGGGGATGGGCCTACGAGCAGTACTTC.

The CDR3 region is CASSLVRGGYTF. CDR3 DNA: TGTGCCAGCAGCTTAGTAAGGGGAGGCTACACCTTC. The chain carries TRBV11-2 and TRBJ1-2; tentatively, D is TRBD1 (5 bases). This CDR3 region has 12 residues. The V gene lost 1 base and the J gene lost 8 bases, with 8 bases spanning the gap. Germline-derived CDR1 and CDR2 are SGHAT and FQNNGV. Drawing the rest from reference TRBV11-2 and TRBJ1-2, the complete variable domain is EAGVAQSPRYKIIEKRQSVAFWCNPISGHATLYWYQQILGQGPKLLIQFQNNGVVDDSQLPKDRFSAERLKGVDSTLKIQPAKLEDSAVYLCASSLVRGGYTFGSGTRLTVV.

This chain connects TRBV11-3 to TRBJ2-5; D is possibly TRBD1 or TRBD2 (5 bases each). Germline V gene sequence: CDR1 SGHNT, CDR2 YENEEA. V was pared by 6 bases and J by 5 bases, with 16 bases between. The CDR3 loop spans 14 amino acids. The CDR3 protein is CASSGPGGWETQYF. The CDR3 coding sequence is TGTGCCAGCAGTGGCCCTGGGGGTTGGGAGACCCAGTACTTC.

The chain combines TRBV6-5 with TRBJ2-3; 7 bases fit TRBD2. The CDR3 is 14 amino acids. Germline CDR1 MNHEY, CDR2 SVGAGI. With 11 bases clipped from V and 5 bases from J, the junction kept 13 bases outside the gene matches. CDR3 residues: CARGVGGSGDTQYF. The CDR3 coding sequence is TGTGCCCGGGGGGTCGGGGGGAGTGGAGATACGCAGTATTTT.

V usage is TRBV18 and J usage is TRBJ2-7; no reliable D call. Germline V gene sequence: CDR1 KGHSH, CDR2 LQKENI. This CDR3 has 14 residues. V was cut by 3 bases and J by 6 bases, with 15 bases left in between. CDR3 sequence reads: CASSPDPDMSEQYF. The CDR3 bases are TGTGCCAGCTCACCCGACCCCGACATGAGCGAGCAGTACTTC. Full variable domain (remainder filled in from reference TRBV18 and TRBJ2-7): NAGVMQNPRHLVRRRGQEARLRCSPMKGHSHVYWYRQLPEEGLKFMVYLQKENIIDESGMPKERFSAEFPKEGPSILRIQQVVRGDSAAYFCASSPDPDMSEQYFGPGTRLTVT.

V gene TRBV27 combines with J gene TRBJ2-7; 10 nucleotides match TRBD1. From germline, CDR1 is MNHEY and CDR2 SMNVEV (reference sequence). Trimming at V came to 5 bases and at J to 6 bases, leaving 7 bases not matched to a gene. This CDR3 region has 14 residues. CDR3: CASSLDRGQVEQYF. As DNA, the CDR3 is TGTGCCAGCAGTCTCGACAGGGGGCAAGTCGAGCAGTACTTC.

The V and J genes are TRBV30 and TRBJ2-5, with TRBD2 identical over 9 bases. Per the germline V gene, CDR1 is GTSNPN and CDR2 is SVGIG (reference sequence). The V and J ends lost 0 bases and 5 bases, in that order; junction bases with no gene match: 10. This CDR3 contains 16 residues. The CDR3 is CAWSVLGGGGSETQYF. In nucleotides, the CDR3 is TGTGCCTGGAGTGTTTTAGGCGGGGGGGGCTCGGAGACCCAGTACTTC. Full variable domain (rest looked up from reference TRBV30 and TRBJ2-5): SQTIHQWPATLVQPVGSPLSLECTVEGTSNPNLYWYRQAAGRGLQLLFYSVGIGQISSEVPQNLSASRPQDRQFILSSKKLLLSDSGFYLCAWSVLGGGGSETQYFGPGTRLLVL.

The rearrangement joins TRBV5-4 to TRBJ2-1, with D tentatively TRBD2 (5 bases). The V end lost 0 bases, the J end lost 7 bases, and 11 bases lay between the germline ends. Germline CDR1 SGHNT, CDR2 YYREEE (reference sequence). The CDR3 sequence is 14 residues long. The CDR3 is CASSLDFRGNEQFF. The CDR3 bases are TGTGCCAGCAGCTTGGATTTCCGGGGTAATGAGCAGTTCTTC.

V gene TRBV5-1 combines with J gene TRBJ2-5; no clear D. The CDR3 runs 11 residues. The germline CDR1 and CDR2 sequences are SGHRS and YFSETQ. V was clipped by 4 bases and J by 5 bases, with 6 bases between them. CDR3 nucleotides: TGCGCCAGCAGCCGAAGTGAGACCCAGTACTTC. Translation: CASSRSETQYF.

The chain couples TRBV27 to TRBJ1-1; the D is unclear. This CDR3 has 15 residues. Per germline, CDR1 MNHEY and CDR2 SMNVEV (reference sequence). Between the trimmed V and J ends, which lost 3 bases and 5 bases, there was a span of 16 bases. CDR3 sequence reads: CASSLSTRGRTEAFF. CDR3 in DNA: TGTGCCAGCAGTTTGTCGACCCGCGGACGAACTGAAGCTTTCTTT.

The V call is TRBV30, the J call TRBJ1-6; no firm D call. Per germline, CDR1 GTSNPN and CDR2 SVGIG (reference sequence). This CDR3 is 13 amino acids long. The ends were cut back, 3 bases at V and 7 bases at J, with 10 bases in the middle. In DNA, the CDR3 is TGTGCCTGGAGCGCTACCGGAAATTCACCCCTCCACTTT. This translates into CAWSATGNSPLHF.

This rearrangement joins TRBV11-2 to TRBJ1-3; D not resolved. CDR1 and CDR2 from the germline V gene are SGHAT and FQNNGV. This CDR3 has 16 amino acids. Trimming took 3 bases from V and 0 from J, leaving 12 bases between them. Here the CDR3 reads CASSFSRGASGNTIYF. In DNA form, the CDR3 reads TGTGCCAGCAGCTTTAGTCGCGGAGCCTCTGGAAACACCATATATTTT.

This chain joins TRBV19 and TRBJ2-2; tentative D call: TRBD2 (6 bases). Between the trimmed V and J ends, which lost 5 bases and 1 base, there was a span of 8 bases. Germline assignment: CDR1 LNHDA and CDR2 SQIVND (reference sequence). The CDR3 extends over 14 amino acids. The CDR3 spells CASSVGGNTGELFF. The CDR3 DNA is TGTGCCAGTAGTGTCGGGGGGAACACCGGGGAGCTGTTTTTT.